This TCR beta chain was observed in a study of T cell repertoires in cytomegalovirus infection. Overall study context: It was the public TCR beta signatures that indicated both CMV infection and matching HLA type. The study, taken as a whole, reports: Predominance within the ex vivo response was attributable to HLA-C-restricted CMV-specific TCR beta clonotypes. Accumulated public TCR beta family frequency recognized individuals carrying CMV together with the relevant HLA.

From the reads, TCRdb called clonotypes with MiXCR, one entry per CDR3 protein. The repertoire holds roughly 230,000 distinct CDR3 sequences, about a sixth seen once, with approximately 44% in the top ten. The V and J ends lost 1 base and 2 bases respectively, with 6 bases between them. The CDR3 loop spans 13 amino acids. Germline loops: CDR1 SGHVS, CDR2 FNYEAQ. This clonotype was seen many times. Its antigen is unidentified. This chain links TRBV7-6 with TRBJ2-7; D is unresolved. Sequenced: CD8+ T cells from PBMCs. The receptor was derived from a human donor in good health (CMV status not recorded). Some clones in this sample may be carry-over from other donors' samples. The CDR3 nucleotides read TGTGCCAGCAGCTTAGAAACCGCCTACGAGCAGTACTTC. Amino acid sequence: CASSLETAYEQYF.